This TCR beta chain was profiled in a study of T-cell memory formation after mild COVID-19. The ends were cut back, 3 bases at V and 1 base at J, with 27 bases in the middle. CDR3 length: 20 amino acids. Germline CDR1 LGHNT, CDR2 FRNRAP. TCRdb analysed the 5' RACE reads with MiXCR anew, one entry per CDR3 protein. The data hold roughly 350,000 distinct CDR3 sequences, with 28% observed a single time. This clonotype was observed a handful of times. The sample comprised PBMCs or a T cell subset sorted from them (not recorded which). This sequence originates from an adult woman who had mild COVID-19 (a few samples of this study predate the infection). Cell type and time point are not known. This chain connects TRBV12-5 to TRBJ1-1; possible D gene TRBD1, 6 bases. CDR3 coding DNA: TGTGCTAGTGGTTTCGCGAATTCCGGGGGGCGTTTTGTAGCGAACACTGAAGCTTTCTTT. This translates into CASGFANSGGRFVANTEAFF. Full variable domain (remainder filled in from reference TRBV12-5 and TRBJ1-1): DARVTQTPRHKVTEMGQEVTMRCQPILGHNTVFWYRQTMMQGLELLAYFRNRAPLDDSGMPKDRFSAEMPDATLATLKIQPSEPRDSAVYFCASGFANSGGRFVANTEAFFGQGTRLTVV.